This T cell receptor (beta chain) was profiled in a study of T cell responses to AZD1222 COVID-19 vaccine (dated by TCRdb to the early 2020s). Concerning the study at large: TCR sequencing was performed for fewer than 250 trial participants, of whom about 200 were given two doses of AZD1222 and around 25 were given two doses of MenACWY control vaccine. Trial participants were enrolled into age subgroups of 18-55, 56-69 and 70-plus years, which contained approximately 150, 28 and 58 TCR-sequenced participants, respectively.

The CDR3 regions of human TCRbeta chains were analyzed by immunosequencing. Per the authors' processing: TCRs in the repertoires were matched against a reference library of SARS-CoV-2-specific TCRs that had been generated with the MIRA antigen-specificity platform. Breadth meant the fraction of unique TCRs that were SARS-CoV-2-associated, whereas depth meant the fraction of total T cells that were SARS-CoV-2-associated. Using the MIRA data, each spike-specific TCR was mapped to the spike region that the TCR reacts to and placed in a CD4 or CD8 class. Log10-transformed breadth and depth values were compared by one-way ANOVA with Sidak's multiple comparisons tests. Sourced from immuneACCESS, this table was stored by TCRdb with only in-frame sequences that have V and J called. A share of the clones is absent; for the studies checked, an unresolved V gene accounts for under half, and the remainder has no known explanation. V, J and clone size reflect that table, while D and trimming were determined from the DNA. This sample comprises 140,000 to 150,000 clones, about 90% of them detected only once. The ten largest clones capture roughly 7.5% of the sample.

What this sample's time point label stands for: about 28 days (+/-7) after the second vaccine dose. The treatment or condition label corresponds to: meningococcal conjugate vaccine given as trial control. Vaccinee samples came from UK trials COV001 and COV002, including a single-blind randomized controlled phase 2/3 trial of AZD1222 (ChAdOx1 nCoV-19) in healthy adults. For TCRbeta chain sequencing, PBMC samples from trial participants were taken at day 0 and at day 28 after the second dose. V loses 7 bases of germline sequence and J loses 2 bases, and the interval between the two ends is 14 bases. From cysteine to phenylalanine, the CDR3 is 15 amino acids long. The kept DNA is CDR3 alone, 45 bases in frame from the first base. Looking up the germline V gene yields CDR1 MDHEN and CDR2 SYDVKM. For this clone: Its specific antigen is unknown. There are no base qualities to consult, and no much larger clone falls within one base.

Paper-wide results and their limitations: CD4 TCRs associated with the vaccine covered the entire spike protein, and the dominant responses were in regions 160-218 and 743-854. No day 14 peak-response samples were available, so repertoires were characterized only after the peak T cell response. In the small 56-69-year group, the increase in depth fell short of significance, most likely because of low power. Participants were mostly white British, with more females than males. The authors suggested clonal diversity may have been underestimated. Reportedly, almost half of the unique spike-specific TCRs recognized epitopes lying outside the regions that are mutated in the B.1.351 and B.1.1.7 variants. After two AZD1222 doses, spike-specific TCR breadth and depth were significantly higher than at day 0 and than in MenACWY recipients. Only five or six AZD1222 recipients were SARS-CoV-2 seropositive at baseline, limiting conclusions about previously exposed vaccinees.

The sequence came from an adult who received the MenACWY meningococcal vaccine as a control. The sequenced sample was peripheral blood, obtained 28 days after the second dose of the MenACWY control vaccine. The rearrangement combines TRBV28 with TRBJ2-2; too little of a D gene remains to name it. The DNA is as follows: TGTGCCAGCATCGCCGGAGTAGTAAACACCGGGGAGCTGTTTTTT. Translated, it reads CASIAGVVNTGELFF.